These 9 T cell receptor beta chains came from one sample sequenced in a study of beta chain features in type 1 diabetes. Their antigens are not known. Isolated RNA was reverse transcribed in full, so expressed TCRB transcripts were sequenced. The method was immunoSEQ multiplex PCR; TCRdb's version includes in-frame clones alone and lacks a portion of them. The repertoire has 65,000 to 85,000 clones, roughly 50% of them found once; the top ten carry 0.7%. General study results and limits: Patients with Type 1 diabetes showed moderately but significantly shorter TCRB CDR3s in all four CD4+ subsets.

Material for sequencing was central memory CD4+ T cells from blood. The receptor set was obtained from a man in his thirties or forties with type 1 diabetes.

This sequence joins TRBV19 and TRBJ2-7; 9 bases are a match to TRBD1. The CDR3 sequence is 13 residues long. Germline assignment: CDR1 LNHDA and CDR2 SQIVND (reference sequence). Trimming cost V 6 bases and J 4 bases; bases outside gene matches: 4. The CDR3 nucleotides are TGTGCCAGTAGGGGACAGGGTTCATACGAGCAGTACTTC. It is translated as CASRGQGSYEQYF.

This clone was recorded once. The rearrangement links TRBV7-9 to TRBJ1-1; 7 bases fit TRBD1. Germline CDR1 is SEHNR and CDR2 is FQNEAQ (reference sequence). Losses at the gene ends were 5 bases for V and 4 bases for J; bases not matched to a gene: 7. CDR3 length: 14 residues. CDR3 sequence: CASSRQGESTEAFF. CDR3 DNA: TGTGCCAGCAGCCGACAGGGAGAGAGCACTGAAGCTTTCTTT.

This chain connects TRBV9 to TRBJ2-5, with 9 bases fitting TRBD2. The germline gives CDR1 SGDLS, CDR2 YYNGEE. This CDR3 has 17 amino acids. V gave up 0 bases and J gave up 2 bases; unmatched junction bases: 8. The CDR3 DNA follows: TGTGCCAGCAGCGTAGGGTTGACTAGCGGTATACAAGAGACCCAGTACTTC. This gives the protein CASSVGLTSGIQETQYF.

V and J are TRBV5-1 and TRBJ1-1, with TRBD1 identical over 7 bases. Per the germline V gene, CDR1 is SGHRS and CDR2 is YFSETQ. The CDR3 length is 16 residues. V trimming: 3 bases; J trimming: 1 base; junction bases outside the gene matches: 9. CDR3 sequence: CASSWTTGATNTEAFF. The CDR3 DNA is TGCGCCAGCAGCTGGACAACAGGGGCGACGAACACTGAAGCTTTCTTT.

This clone was seen a handful of times. This chain links TRBV11-3 with TRBJ2-1, with 8 bases identical to TRBD2. Germline CDR1 reads SGHNT; CDR2 reads YENEEA. The length of the CDR3 is 15 residues. After removal of 1 base from V and 5 bases from J, the junction contained 4 bases not matched to a gene. The DNA for the CDR3 is TGTGCCAGCAGCTTAGGGAGCGGGGGACACAATGAGCAGTTCTTC. This sequence encodes CASSLGSGGHNEQFF. The variable domain in full, completed from reference TRBV11-3 and TRBJ2-1, reads EAGVVQSPRYKIIEKKQPVAFWCNPISGHNTLYWYLQNLGQGPELLIRYENEEAVDDSQLPKDRFSAERLKGVDSTLKIQPAELGDSAVYLCASSLGSGGHNEQFFGPGTRLTVL.

The chain couples TRBV9 to TRBJ2-1; possibly TRBD2 for D (5 bases). Looked up from germline, CDR1 is SGDLS and CDR2 is YYNGEE. This CDR3 comprises 15 residues. V lost 0 bases, J lost 2 bases, and 9 bases lay in between. The CDR3 region is CASSVGGHPYNEQFF. CDR3 coding DNA: TGTGCCAGCAGCGTAGGCGGGCACCCCTACAATGAGCAGTTCTTC.

The V gene is TRBV29-1, the J gene TRBJ1-5; D remains unclear. Trimming removed 4 bases from V and 4 bases from J, with 17 bases in between. There are 15 residues in the CDR3. The germline V gene encodes CDR1 SQVTM and CDR2 ANQGSEA. The CDR3 reads CSVAAGEGRNQPQHF. The CDR3 DNA reads TGCAGCGTTGCGGCCGGGGAGGGTCGTAATCAGCCCCAGCATTTT.

The chain uses TRBV28 and TRBJ2-7; 11 bases map to TRBD2. Trimming removed 6 bases from V and 7 bases from J; junction bases left unmatched: 8. The CDR3 loop spans 14 amino acids. Germline CDR1 reads MDHEN; CDR2 reads SYDVKM. DNA for the CDR3: TGTGCCAGCAGGAGACTAGCGGGACGGGGTGAGCAGTACTTC. It is translated as CASRRLAGRGEQYF.

The sample holds a few counts of this clone. The rearrangement joins TRBV7-9 to TRBJ2-6, with D perhaps matching TRBD1 (6 bases). Germline CDR1 and CDR2: SEHNR and FQNEAQ (reference sequence). CDR3 length: 16 amino acids. Trimming removed 10 bases from V and 0 bases from J, with 16 bases in between. CDR3 sequence: CAIPRQESSGANVLTF. In DNA form, the CDR3 reads TGTGCCATCCCAAGACAGGAGAGCTCTGGGGCCAACGTCCTGACTTTC.